This TCR beta chain is drawn from a study of CD8+CD57+ T cells in acquired aplastic anemia. About the research overall: Across the sorted CD4+ and CD8+ cells, DNA amounts averaged approximately 3.1 ug. Healthy donors gave 10 million or so reads on average for CD4+ cells. Study results and limitations: Some 29 shared CD8+ CDR3s appeared highly expressed within patients' immunodominant clones. Patients and controls were not found to differ significantly in CD8+ Simpson's diversity.

Germline CDR1 reads SQVTM; CDR2 reads ANQGSEA. CDR3 size: 14 residues. The V and J ends lost 4 bases and 4 bases respectively, with 17 bases between them. Note on this clonotype: Its specificity is not known.

Using genomic DNA as the template, TCR beta VDJ and CDR3 profiling was carried out. TCRdb reanalysed the reads using MiXCR and keeps one entry per CDR3 protein. The sample holds approximately 70,000 distinct CDR3 sequences, roughly 54% seen once. Source material: sorted CD4+, CD8+, or CD8+CD57+ T cells (not recorded which) from PBMCs. This clonotype was sampled from a human donor in good health, serving as a control. The rearrangement joins TRBV29-1 to TRBJ2-7, with D perhaps assigned TRBD1 or TRBD2 (5 bases each). As DNA, the CDR3 is TGCAGCGTTGTCACCGGGACCGGAACATACGAGCAGTACTTC. Protein sequence: CSVVTGTGTYEQYF.